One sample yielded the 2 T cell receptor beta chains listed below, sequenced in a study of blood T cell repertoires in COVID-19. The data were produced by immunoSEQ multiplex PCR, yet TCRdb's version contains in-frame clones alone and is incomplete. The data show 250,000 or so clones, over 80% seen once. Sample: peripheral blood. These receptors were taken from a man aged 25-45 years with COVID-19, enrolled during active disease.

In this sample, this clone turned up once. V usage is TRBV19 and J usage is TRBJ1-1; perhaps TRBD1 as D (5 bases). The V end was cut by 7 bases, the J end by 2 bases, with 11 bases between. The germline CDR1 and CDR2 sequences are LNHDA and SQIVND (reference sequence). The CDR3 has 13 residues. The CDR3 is CASNLDSNTEAFF. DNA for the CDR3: TGTGCCAGTAATCTCGACAGTAACACTGAAGCTTTCTTT.

The CDR3 DNA reads TGTGCCAGCGGAGGGCTCTATGGCTACACCTTC. Translating it yields CASGGLYGYTF. The V call is TRBV12-3 or TRBV12-4, the J call TRBJ1-2; D ambiguous. V lost 8 bases and J lost 4, with 8 bases in between. The CDR3 is 11 residues long.